One sample yielded the 18 T cell receptor beta chains listed below, sequenced in a study of blood T cells in healthy people across ages. A second PCR of roughly 6 to 12 cycles used a sample-barcoded 5' primer and a J-beta primer mix. TCRdb processed the 5' RACE reads anew with MiXCR; each CDR3 protein has one entry. The sample gives 1.5 million to 1.9 million distinct CDR3 sequences, 42% of which show up once; around 4% is in the top ten. The sequencing input was blood. These receptors were taken from a woman between 18 and 29 years old in good health.

This clonotype was recorded a few times. The J gene is TRBJ2-1, the V gene TRBV25-1, with TRBD2 matching over 8 bases. Germline V gene lookup returns CDR1 MGHDK and CDR2 SYGVNS. The CDR3 totals 16 residues. V was clipped by 1 base and J by 7 bases; unmatched bases: 9. CDR3 sequence: CASSESGGGSRNEQFF. As DNA, the CDR3 is TGTGCCAGCAGTGAATCGGGCGGGGGGTCCCGGAATGAGCAGTTCTTC.

The V call is TRBV11-2, the J call TRBJ1-6, with D uncertain. This CDR3 has 16 residues. V lost 6 bases to trimming and J lost 0 bases, with 12 bases between them. Per the germline V gene, CDR1 is SGHAT and CDR2 is FQNNGV. The CDR3: CASRNARGSYNSPLHF. The CDR3 DNA follows: TGTGCCAGCAGAAATGCCCGCGGCTCCTATAATTCACCCCTCCACTTT.

The gene calls are TRBV18 and TRBJ1-1, with D maybe TRBD1 (5 bases). CDR1 KGHSH and CDR2 LQKENI come from the germline V gene. This CDR3 is built from 13 residues. V shed 2 bases and J shed 5 bases, with 9 bases lying between them. CDR3 sequence reads: CASSPTGETEAFF. The DNA of the CDR3 is TGTGCCAGCTCACCAACGGGGGAGACTGAAGCTTTCTTT.

The chain employs TRBV29-1 and TRBJ2-3, with 8 bases identical to TRBD1. The CDR3 is made up of 13 amino acids. Germline V CDR1 and CDR2: SQVTM, ANQGSEA. The V and J ends lost 7 bases and 0 bases, in that order; junction bases with no gene match: 3. In nucleotides, the CDR3 is TGCAGCGGCCGGGACAGGAGCACAGATACGCAGTATTTT. Translating it yields CSGRDRSTDTQYF.

The rearrangement links TRBV11-2 to TRBJ2-5; D could derive from TRBD1 or TRBD2 (6 bases each). Trimming took off 9 bases at V and 1 base at J, with 24 bases between the two ends. The CDR3 loop spans 17 amino acids. Per germline, CDR1 SGHAT and CDR2 FQNNGV. The CDR3 here is CASVEGRGRTVQETQYF. In DNA form, the CDR3 reads TGTGCCAGTGTGGAGGGTAGGGGCCGGACAGTCCAAGAGACCCAGTACTTC.

The chain combines TRBV12-3 or TRBV12-4 with TRBJ1-5, with no clear D. This CDR3 is 15 amino acids long. V shed 6 bases and J shed 3 bases, with 15 bases lying between them. The CDR3 loop is CASSPSAGFNQPQHF. Written as DNA, the CDR3 is TGTGCCAGCAGCCCGTCGGCCGGGTTCAATCAGCCCCAGCATTTT.

The chain has TRBV9 and TRBJ2-5, with D maybe TRBD2 (5 bases). Trimming removed 10 bases at V and 7 bases at J, with 14 bases between. This CDR3 region has 11 residues. CDR1 is SGDLS, CDR2 YYNGEE, per germline. The CDR3 region is CASCQSGTQYF. The CDR3 region has the DNA TGTGCCTCGTGCCAGAGCGGGACCCAGTACTTC. The complete variable domain, with remaining parts taken from reference TRBV9 and TRBJ2-5, reads DSGVTQTPKHLITATGQRVTLRCSPRSGDLSVYWYQQSLDQGLQFLIQYYNGEERAKGNILERFSAQQFPDLHSELNLSSLELGDSALYFCASCQSGTQYFGPGTRLLVL.

This clonotype was recorded a few times. The V call is TRBV4-1, the J call TRBJ2-2; 9 nucleotides align to TRBD2. This CDR3 has 17 amino acids. Germline V CDR1 and CDR2: MGHRA, YSYEKL. With 5 bases clipped from V and 3 bases from J, the junction kept 10 bases outside the gene matches. The CDR3 DNA follows: TGCGCCAGCAGCGCCCTAGCGGGGAACGGATACACCGGGGAGCTGTTTTTT. It yields the protein CASSALAGNGYTGELFF.

The genes are TRBV29-1 and TRBJ1-2; D is unresolved. Germline V gene lookup returns CDR1 SQVTM and CDR2 ANQGSEA. V was pared by 3 bases and J by 5 bases, with 16 bases between. The CDR3 totals 14 residues. CDR3 amino acids: CSVEGSLLRYGYTF. Written as DNA, the CDR3 is TGCAGCGTTGAGGGGAGCCTACTGAGGTATGGCTACACCTTC.

There are a few counts of this clonotype. The gene calls are TRBV4-3 and TRBJ1-1, with D perhaps matching TRBD1 (5 bases). The CDR3 totals 14 residues. Trimming removed 1 base at V and 3 bases at J, with 9 bases between. Germline loops: CDR1 LGHNA, CDR2 YSLEER. In nucleotides, the CDR3 is TGCGCCAGCAGCCAAGTTGTAGGGGACACTGAAGCTTTCTTT. It encodes CASSQVVGDTEAFF.

This rearrangement joins TRBV20-1 to TRBJ1-6; D is possibly TRBD1 (6 bases). This CDR3 has 15 amino acids. V was trimmed by 0 bases and J by 10 bases, leaving 16 bases between them. Germline CDR1 reads DFQATT; CDR2 reads SNEGSKA (reference sequence). CDR3 loop: CSARDRSGGSSPLHF. CDR3 sequence (DNA): TGCAGTGCTAGAGATCGTAGCGGGGGCTCATCACCCCTCCACTTT.

The rearrangement joins TRBV3-1 to TRBJ1-2; 7 bases align to TRBD1. The CDR3 runs 16 residues. From germline, CDR1 is LGHDT and CDR2 YNNKEL (reference sequence). The V gene end was trimmed by 1 base and the J gene end by 5 bases; junction bases not matched to a gene: 10. The DNA of the CDR3 is TGTGCCAGCAGCCAAGGTGGAACAGGGGCCCCTTATGGCTACACCTTC. Its protein is CASSQGGTGAPYGYTF.

This clonotype was recorded a few times. J is TRBJ2-7 and V is TRBV18, with 10 bases fitting TRBD1. J lost 1 base, V lost 0 bases, and 6 bases had no gene match. The CDR3 contains 17 residues. Germline V gives CDR1 KGHSH, CDR2 LQKENI. DNA for the CDR3: TGTGCCAGCTCACCACCGCAGGGACAGGGGCCGTCCTACGAGCAGTACTTC. It specifies CASSPPQGQGPSYEQYF.

The genes are TRBV29-1 and TRBJ1-5, with D uncertain. Trimming took 4 bases from V and 0 from J, leaving 7 bases between them. Germline V lookup: CDR1 SQVTM, CDR2 ANQGSEA. CDR3 length: 13 residues. DNA of the CDR3: TGCAGCGTTGCGTCGTATAGCAATCAGCCCCAGCATTTT. Amino acid sequence: CSVASYSNQPQHF.

V is TRBV29-1 and J is TRBJ1-2, with a weak D call TRBD1 (5 bases). The CDR3 runs to 12 residues. Germline lookup yields CDR1 SQVTM and CDR2 ANQGSEA. V lost 3 bases, J lost 5 bases, and 10 bases lay in between. Written as DNA, the CDR3 is TGCAGCGTTGAGGGGACGGAGTATGGCTACACCTTC. Its translation is CSVEGTEYGYTF.

This clonotype was detected only a few times. V is TRBV11-2 and J is TRBJ2-1, with D maybe TRBD2 (7 bases). The CDR3 loop spans 14 amino acids. V was cut by 1 base and J by 10 bases, with 14 bases left in between. The germline gives CDR1 SGHAT, CDR2 FQNNGV. This CDR3 reads CASSLGGGPGEQFF. For the CDR3, the DNA is TGTGCCAGCAGCTTAGGGGGGGGGCCGGGCGAGCAGTTCTTC.

This clonotype was seen a handful of times. The chain employs TRBV29-1 and TRBJ1-1, with TRBD1 matching 7 bases. This CDR3 has 13 residues. In germline, CDR1 is SQVTM, CDR2 ANQGSEA. The V and J ends lost 4 bases and 4 bases, in that order; junction bases with no gene match: 6. CDR3 nucleotides: TGCAGCGTTGGACAGGGAGTATTCACTGAAGCTTTCTTT. Translating gives CSVGQGVFTEAFF.

CDR3: CASSESRNQPQHF. In DNA, the CDR3 is TGTGCCAGCAGTGAAAGTCGGAATCAGCCCCAGCATTTT. V gene TRBV6-1 combines with J gene TRBJ1-5; D gene unclear. Germline V gene lookup returns CDR1 MNHNS and CDR2 SASEGT. Trimming pared 2 bases from V and 4 bases from J, leaving 6 bases between. CDR3 length equals 13 residues.